The present T cell receptor beta chain was sequenced within a study of identical twins. Germline CDR1 and CDR2: SGHRS and YFSETQ. CDR3 size: 16 residues. V trimming: 5 bases; J trimming: 1 base; junction bases outside the gene matches: 8. The table lists this clonotype with a few counts. One entry per CDR3 protein results from TCRdb running MiXCR on the 5' RACE reads. The sample gives 270,000 or so distinct CDR3 sequences, about 9% of which show up once; approximately 3% is in the top ten. This sample was also put to use in a study of yellow fever vaccine responses in identical twins.

The chain has TRBV5-1 and TRBJ2-2; 7 bases agree with TRBD2. This TCR came from a young woman in good health. Sequenced material: CD8+ T cells sorted from blood. The CDR3 DNA follows: TGCGCCAGCAGAGGATCCCCGGGGGGGAACACCGGGGAGCTGTTTTTT. The encoded protein is CASRGSPGGNTGELFF.